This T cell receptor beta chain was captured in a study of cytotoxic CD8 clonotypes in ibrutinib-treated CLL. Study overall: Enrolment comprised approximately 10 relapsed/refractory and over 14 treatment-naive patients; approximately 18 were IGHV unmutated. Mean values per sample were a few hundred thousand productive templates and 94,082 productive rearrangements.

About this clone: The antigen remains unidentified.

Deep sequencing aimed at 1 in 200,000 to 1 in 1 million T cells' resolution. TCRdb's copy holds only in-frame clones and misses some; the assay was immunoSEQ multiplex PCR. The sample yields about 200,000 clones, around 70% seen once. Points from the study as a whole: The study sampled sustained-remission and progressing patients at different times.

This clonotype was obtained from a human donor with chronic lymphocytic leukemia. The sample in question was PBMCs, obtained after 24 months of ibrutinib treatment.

The CDR3 DNA follows: TGTGCCAGCAGTTCCCTTGCCCGACCCGCTGGAAACACCATATATTTT. It encodes CASSSLARPAGNTIYF. V gene TRBV28 combines with J gene TRBJ1-3; no reliable D call. Per the germline V gene, CDR1 is MDHEN and CDR2 is SYDVKM. The CDR3 loop spans 16 amino acids. V was clipped by 4 bases and J by 2 bases, with 15 bases between them.